The 3 T cell receptor beta chains given below trace back to one sample, sequenced in a study of early T cells in non-severe SARS-CoV-2 infection. Each CDR3 protein is one row after TCRdb ran MiXCR on the 5' RACE reads. The repertoire includes roughly 88,000 distinct CDR3 sequences, less than 15% of them detected once, and about 6.1% sits in the top ten. Material: whole blood. The origin of the receptors is an adult who was a healthcare worker with PCR-confirmed SARS-CoV-2 infection or an uninfected control (not recorded which).

This clonotype occurred many times. CDR3 in amino acids: CASRLQQRPEAFF. As DNA, the CDR3 is TGTGCCAGCAGGCTCCAACAGAGACCTGAAGCTTTCTTT. This chain links TRBV6-1 with TRBJ1-1; D ambiguous. V lost 6 bases, J lost 6 bases, and 14 bases lay in between. The CDR3 is 13 residues long. Germline values: CDR1 MNHNS, CDR2 SASEGT.

Ten or more counts support this clonotype. V and J are TRBV7-2 and TRBJ2-1; 10 bases agree with TRBD2. The V and J ends lost 6 bases and 7 bases, in that order; junction bases with no gene match: 12. Germline CDR1 and CDR2: SGHTA and FQGNSA. CDR3 length: 16 amino acids. The DNA for the CDR3 is TGTGCCAGCAGGAGGGCAGGGCTAGCGGGGGTAAATGAGCAGTTCTTC. Its protein product is CASRRAGLAGVNEQFF.

This clonotype was detected a few times. The chain has TRBV29-1 and TRBJ2-5, with D perhaps matching TRBD2 (7 bases). CDR1 is SQVTM, CDR2 ANQGSEA, per germline. The CDR3 runs 13 residues. V was trimmed by 7 bases and J by 5 bases, leaving 17 bases between them. The CDR3 DNA is TGCAGCGCTTATCGGGGGGCGAGTGAGACCCAGTACTTC. Residues: CSAYRGASETQYF.